A single sample gave rise to the 15 T cell receptor beta chains below, sequenced in a study of vaccination effects on CD4 cells after COVID-19. Sequencing in the ViraFEST assay came after antigen-specific CD4+ T cells had been expanded with viral peptide pools, which were used to stimulate PBMC. The culture ran for nine to ten days, and then CD4+ T cells were isolated. Their antigens remain unidentified. Here immunoSEQ multiplex PCR was the method, and the copy in TCRdb shows in-frame clones only, minus some. The table includes some 20,000 clones, about 71% detected once. Material: CD4+ T cells from PBMCs cultured with HCoV-229E spike peptides, obtained before COVID-19 vaccination. The receptors were sampled from a human donor who received a COVID-19 vaccine.

In DNA, the CDR3 is TGCGCCAGCAGCTTGGAGGTCCAGCCTATTACGCAGTACTTC. This sequence encodes CASSLEVQPITQYF. The chain links TRBV5-1 to TRBJ2-7; D unresolved. This CDR3 spans 14 amino acids. Germline CDR1 reads SGHRS; CDR2 reads YFSETQ. The V end lost 0 bases, the J end lost 9 bases, and 16 bases lay between the germline ends. The complete variable domain, with remaining parts taken from reference TRBV5-1 and TRBJ2-7, reads KAGVTQTPRYLIKTRGQQVTLSCSPISGHRSVSWYQQTPGQGLQFLFEYFSETQRNKGNFPGRFSGRQFSNSRSEMNVSTLELGDSALYLCASSLEVQPITQYFGPGTRLTVT.

The chain carries TRBV15 and TRBJ2-4, with TRBD1 matching 10 bases. Looked up from germline, CDR1 is LNHNV and CDR2 is YYDKDF (reference sequence). CDR3 length: 18 amino acids. Trimming took 6 bases from V and 0 from J; bases not matched to a gene: 11. CDR3 bases: TGTGCCACCAGTACCGGGACAGGGGTTTTCCCAGCCAAAAACATTCAGTACTTC. It encodes CATSTGTGVFPAKNIQYF.

The chain carries TRBV4-1 and TRBJ1-3, with D possibly matching TRBD1 (5 bases). This CDR3 spans 17 amino acids. Per the germline V gene, CDR1 is MGHRA and CDR2 is YSYEKL. V lost 4 bases and J lost 0, with 16 bases in between. CDR3 amino acids: CASSREPGSPSGNTIYF. CDR3 DNA sequence: TGCGCCAGCAGCCGCGAGCCAGGGAGTCCCTCTGGAAACACCATATATTTT.

This clone is a singleton in its sample. The rearrangement uses TRBV29-1 and TRBJ2-5; D possibly corresponds to TRBD2 (5 bases). The germline V and J ends were trimmed by 4 bases and 4 bases, with 10 bases remaining between them. CDR3 length: 12 amino acids. Germline V gene lookup returns CDR1 SQVTM and CDR2 ANQGSEA. The CDR3 region has the DNA TGCAGCGTTGGGAGTGGAGGAGAGACCCAGTACTTC. It yields the protein CSVGSGGETQYF.

In regard to this clone: The junction and the germline gene differ at one end; a read error may be behind it. The chain joins TRBV6-1 to TRBJ2-7, with D perhaps given as TRBD1 or TRBD2 (5 bases each). CDR1 and CDR2 from the germline V gene are MNHNS and SASEGT. CDR3 length: 13 residues. As DNA, the CDR3 is TGTGCCAGCAGTGAACAGGGATCTATAACGGGGAACTTC. Its translation is CASSEQGSITGNF.

The table lists this clone with a few counts. The V and J genes are TRBV5-4 and TRBJ1-2; 9 bases fit TRBD1. J lost 10 bases, V lost 4 bases, and 11 bases had no gene match. Germline V gene sequence: CDR1 SGHNT, CDR2 YYREEE (reference sequence). CDR3 length: 14 residues. The CDR3 sequence is CASSHPGQGFNYTF. CDR3 DNA: TGTGCCAGCAGCCATCCGGGACAGGGATTTAACTACACCTTC.

The gene calls are TRBV11-3 and TRBJ2-1, with D perhaps TRBD2 (6 bases). Germline V gives CDR1 SGHNT, CDR2 YENEEA. The CDR3 has 16 amino acids. Trimming took off 4 bases at V and 0 bases at J, with 13 bases between the two ends. The CDR3 DNA is TGTGCCAGCAGCTATGGCGGGACGAGCTCCTACAATGAGCAGTTCTTC. Residues: CASSYGGTSSYNEQFF.

The V call is TRBV29-1, the J call TRBJ1-2; the D gene is possibly TRBD1 (5 bases). Germline CDR1 is SQVTM and CDR2 is ANQGSEA. Trimming removed 7 bases at V and 1 base at J, with 13 bases between. The CDR3 has 13 residues. CDR3 DNA sequence: TGCAGCGCGGGGGACGGTCGTAACTATGGCTACACCTTC. This gives the protein CSAGDGRNYGYTF.

This clone was observed a few times. The chain recombines TRBV5-1 with TRBJ1-1, with D perhaps TRBD1 (6 bases). The V end was cut by 2 bases, the J end by 3 bases, with 11 bases between. Per germline, CDR1 SGHRS and CDR2 YFSETQ. The CDR3 sequence is 14 residues long. DNA for the CDR3: TGCGCCAGCAGCTTCCAGGGGACGGACACTGAAGCTTTCTTT. This codes for CASSFQGTDTEAFF.

This chain links TRBV7-9 with TRBJ1-2; TRBD1 might be the D (5 bases). Germline CDR1 SEHNR, CDR2 FQNEAQ (reference sequence). The CDR3 consists of 18 residues. Trimming cost V 4 bases and J 0 bases, with 21 bases left between them. For the CDR3, the DNA is TGTGCCAGCAGCTCAGTGCGGACATATGGGACCCCTAACTATGGCTACACCTTC. Translating it yields CASSSVRTYGTPNYGYTF. Complete variable domain (other parts from reference TRBV7-9 and TRBJ1-2): DTGVSQNPRHKITKRGQNVTFRCDPISEHNRLYWYRQTLGQGPEFLTYFQNEAQLEKSRLLSDRFSAERPKGSFSTLEIQRTEQGDSAMYLCASSSVRTYGTPNYGYTFGSGTRLTVV.

This clone is a singleton in its sample. V gene TRBV19 combines with J gene TRBJ1-1; 8 nucleotides agree with TRBD1. Germline assignment: CDR1 LNHDA and CDR2 SQIVND (reference sequence). The V and J ends lost 6 bases and 2 bases, in that order; junction bases with no gene match: 8. The CDR3 has 15 amino acids. Written as DNA, the CDR3 is TGTGCCAGTAGGCTCGGACAGGGAAGAAACACTGAAGCTTTCTTT. This translates into CASRLGQGRNTEAFF.

CDR3 protein: CASSEGTSNYEQYF. The CDR3 DNA reads as TGTGCCAGCAGTGAAGGGACTAGTAACTACGAGCAGTACTTC. The V and J genes are TRBV6-1 and TRBJ2-7, with 7 bases identical to TRBD2. V shed 1 base, J shed 3 bases, and the junction held 3 bases outside the gene matches. Germline V CDR1 and CDR2: MNHNS, SASEGT. The CDR3 is 14 residues long.

CDR3 in DNA: TGTGCCAGCAGCCGAAGGCGCCGTGCTAGCGGCCCCGATACCTACGAGCAGTACTTC. This translates into CASSRRRRASGPDTYEQYF. The gene calls are TRBV11-2 and TRBJ2-7, with TRBD2 matching over 7 bases. Trimming at V came to 5 bases and at J to 2 bases, leaving 21 bases not matched to a gene. The CDR3 loop spans 19 amino acids. From germline, CDR1 is SGHAT and CDR2 FQNNGV.

The chain employs TRBV27 and TRBJ2-4; 12 bases map to TRBD1. Germline CDR1 MNHEY, CDR2 SMNVEV (reference sequence). J lost 8 bases, V lost 2 bases, and 4 bases had no gene match. The CDR3 runs to 15 residues. The CDR3 nucleotides read TGTGCCAGCAGTTTAGGGACAGGGGGCACCCACATTCAGTACTTC. It specifies CASSLGTGGTHIQYF.

The V and J genes are TRBV6-5 and TRBJ1-6, with 7 bases matching TRBD1. Trimming cost V 5 bases and J 8 bases; bases outside gene matches: 9. Germline CDR1 reads MNHEY; CDR2 reads SVGAGI. The CDR3 contains 15 residues. DNA for the CDR3: TGTGCCAGCAGTACGACAGGGCGGGGATATTCACCCCTCCACTTT. Residues: CASSTTGRGYSPLHF.